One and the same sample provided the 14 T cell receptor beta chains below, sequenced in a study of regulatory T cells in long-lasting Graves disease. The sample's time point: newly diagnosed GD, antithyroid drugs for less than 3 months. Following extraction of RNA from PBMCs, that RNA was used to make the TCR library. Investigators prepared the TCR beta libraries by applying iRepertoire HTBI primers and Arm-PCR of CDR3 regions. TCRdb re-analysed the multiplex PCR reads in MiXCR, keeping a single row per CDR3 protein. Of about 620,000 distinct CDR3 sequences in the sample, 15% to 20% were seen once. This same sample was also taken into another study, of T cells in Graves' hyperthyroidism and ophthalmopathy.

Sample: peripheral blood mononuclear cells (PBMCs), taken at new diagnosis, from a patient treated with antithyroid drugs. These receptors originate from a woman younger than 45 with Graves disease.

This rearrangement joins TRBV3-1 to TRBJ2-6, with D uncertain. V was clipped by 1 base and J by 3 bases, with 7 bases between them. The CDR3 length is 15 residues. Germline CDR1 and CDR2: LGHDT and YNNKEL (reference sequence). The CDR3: CASSQVLVGANVLTF. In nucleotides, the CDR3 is TGTGCCAGCAGCCAAGTCCTCGTTGGGGCCAACGTCCTGACTTTC.

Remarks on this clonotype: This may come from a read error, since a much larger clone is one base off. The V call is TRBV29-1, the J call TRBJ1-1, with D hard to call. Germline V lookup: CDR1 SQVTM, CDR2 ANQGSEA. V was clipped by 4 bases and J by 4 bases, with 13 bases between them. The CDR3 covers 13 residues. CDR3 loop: CSVGIDLGTEAFF. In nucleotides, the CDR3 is TGCAGCGTTGGAATTGATTTAGGCACTGAAGCTTTCTTT.

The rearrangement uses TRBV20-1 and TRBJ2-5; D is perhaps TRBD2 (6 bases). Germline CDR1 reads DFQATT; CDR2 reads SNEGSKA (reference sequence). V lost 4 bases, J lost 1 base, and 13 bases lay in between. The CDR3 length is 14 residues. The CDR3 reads CSAIADYPQETQYF. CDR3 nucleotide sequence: TGCAGTGCTATCGCGGACTACCCCCAAGAGACCCAGTACTTC.

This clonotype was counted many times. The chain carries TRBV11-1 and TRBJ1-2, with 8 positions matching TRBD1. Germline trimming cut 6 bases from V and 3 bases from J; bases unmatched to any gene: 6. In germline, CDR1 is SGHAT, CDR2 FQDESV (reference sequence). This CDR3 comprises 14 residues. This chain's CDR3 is CASSPGGVDYGYTF. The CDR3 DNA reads TGTGCCAGCAGTCCAGGGGGCGTGGACTATGGCTACACCTTC.

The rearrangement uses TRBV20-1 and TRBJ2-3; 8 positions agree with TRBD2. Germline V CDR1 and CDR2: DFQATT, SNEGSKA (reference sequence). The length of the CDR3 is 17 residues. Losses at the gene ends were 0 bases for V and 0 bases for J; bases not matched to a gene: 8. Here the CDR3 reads CSARDPGLASSTDTQYF. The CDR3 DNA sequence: TGCAGTGCTAGAGACCCCGGACTAGCCTCAAGCACAGATACGCAGTATTTT.

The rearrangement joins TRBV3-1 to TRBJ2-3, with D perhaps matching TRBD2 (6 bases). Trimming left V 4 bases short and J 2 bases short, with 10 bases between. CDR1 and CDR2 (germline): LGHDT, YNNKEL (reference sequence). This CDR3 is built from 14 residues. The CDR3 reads CASSPRRDTDTQYF. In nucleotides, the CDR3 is TGTGCCAGCAGCCCCAGGAGGGACACAGATACGCAGTATTTT.

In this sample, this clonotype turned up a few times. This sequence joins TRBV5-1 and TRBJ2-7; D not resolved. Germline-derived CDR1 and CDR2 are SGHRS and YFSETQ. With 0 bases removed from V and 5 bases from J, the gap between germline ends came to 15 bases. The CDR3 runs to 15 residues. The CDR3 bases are TGCGCCAGCAGCTTGGAGACCGAACGCATCCACGAGCAGTACTTC. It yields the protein CASSLETERIHEQYF.

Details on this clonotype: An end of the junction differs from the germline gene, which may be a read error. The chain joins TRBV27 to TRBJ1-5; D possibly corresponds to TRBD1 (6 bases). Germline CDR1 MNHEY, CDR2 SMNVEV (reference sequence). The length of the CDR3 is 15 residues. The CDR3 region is CASRNIYRDNQPRHF. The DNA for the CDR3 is TGTGCCAGCCGTAACATCTACAGGGATAATCAGCCCCGGCATTTT.

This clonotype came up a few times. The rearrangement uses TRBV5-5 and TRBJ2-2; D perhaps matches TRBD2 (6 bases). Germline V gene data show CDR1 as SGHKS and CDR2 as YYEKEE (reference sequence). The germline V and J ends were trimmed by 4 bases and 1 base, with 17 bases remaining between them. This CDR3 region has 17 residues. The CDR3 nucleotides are TGTGCCAGCAGCCAGCAAGGGGCGGGGAAGAACACCGGGGAGCTGTTTTTT. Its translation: CASSQQGAGKNTGELFF.

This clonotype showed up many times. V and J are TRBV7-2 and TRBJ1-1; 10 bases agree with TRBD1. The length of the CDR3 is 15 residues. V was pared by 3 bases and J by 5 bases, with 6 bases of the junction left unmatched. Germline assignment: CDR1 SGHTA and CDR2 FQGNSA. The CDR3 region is CASSFGGTGDTEAFF. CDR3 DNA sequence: TGTGCCAGCAGCTTTGGGGGGACAGGGGATACTGAAGCTTTCTTT.

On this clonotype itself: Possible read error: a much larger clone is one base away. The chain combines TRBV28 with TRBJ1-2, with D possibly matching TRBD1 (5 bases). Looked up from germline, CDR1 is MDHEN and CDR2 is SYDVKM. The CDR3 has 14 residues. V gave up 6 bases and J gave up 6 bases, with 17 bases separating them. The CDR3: CASRIGTGRHGYTF. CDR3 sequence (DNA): TGTGCCAGCAGAATCGGGACGGGGCGGCATGGCTACACCTTC.

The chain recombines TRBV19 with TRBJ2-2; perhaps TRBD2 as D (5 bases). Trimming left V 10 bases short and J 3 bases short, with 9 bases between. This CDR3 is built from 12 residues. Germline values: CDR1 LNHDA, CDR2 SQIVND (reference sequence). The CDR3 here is CATRVYTGELFF. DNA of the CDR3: TGTGCCACGAGGGTGTACACCGGGGAGCTGTTTTTT.

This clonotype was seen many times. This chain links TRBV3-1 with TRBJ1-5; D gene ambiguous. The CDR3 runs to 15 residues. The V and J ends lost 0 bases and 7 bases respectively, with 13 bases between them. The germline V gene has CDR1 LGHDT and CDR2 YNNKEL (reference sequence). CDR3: CASSQDLGSRQPQHF. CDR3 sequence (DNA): TGTGCCAGCAGCCAAGATTTGGGGTCTCGCCAGCCCCAGCATTTT.

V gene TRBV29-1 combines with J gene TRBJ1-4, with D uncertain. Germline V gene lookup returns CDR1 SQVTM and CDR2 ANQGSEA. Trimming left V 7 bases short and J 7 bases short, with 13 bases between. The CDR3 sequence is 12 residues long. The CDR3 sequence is CSARDGREKLFF. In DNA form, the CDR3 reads TGCAGCGCCCGGGATGGGCGTGAAAAACTGTTTTTT.